This T cell receptor (beta chain) was sequenced during a study of blood T cell repertoires in COVID-19. Study summary: Whether acute or convalescent, the COVID-19 samples came from the United States, Italy and Spain.

Here immunoSEQ multiplex PCR was the method, and the copy in TCRdb shows in-frame clones only, minus some. Of about 240,000 clones in the sample, around 89% were seen once. Cohorts were based on clinical histories the participants reported. Two consecutive negative NP/OP PCR tests, clearance, or resolved symptoms defined Cohort 3 recovery. There are 14 residues in the CDR3. V trimming: 2 bases; J trimming: 1 base; junction bases outside the gene matches: 2. Germline values: CDR1 SQVTM, CDR2 ANQGSEA. Specimen: PBMCs or T cells enriched from blood (not recorded which). The clonotype was recovered from a man aged 40-50 years who had recovered from COVID-19. V is TRBV29-1 and J is TRBJ2-5; 9 bases align to TRBD1. The CDR3 loop reads CSVERTGVQETQYF. CDR3 DNA sequence: TGCAGCGTTGAAAGGACAGGGGTCCAAGAGACCCAGTACTTC.